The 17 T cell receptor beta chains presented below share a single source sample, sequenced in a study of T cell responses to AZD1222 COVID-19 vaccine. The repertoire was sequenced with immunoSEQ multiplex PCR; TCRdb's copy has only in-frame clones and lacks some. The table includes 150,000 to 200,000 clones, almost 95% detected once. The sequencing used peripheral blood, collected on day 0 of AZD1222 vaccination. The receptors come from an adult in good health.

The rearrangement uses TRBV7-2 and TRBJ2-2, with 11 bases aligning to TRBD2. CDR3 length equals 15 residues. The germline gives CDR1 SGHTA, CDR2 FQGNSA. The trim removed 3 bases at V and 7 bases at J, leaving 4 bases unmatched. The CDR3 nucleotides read TGTGCCAGCAGCTTCACTAGCGGGGGAGGCGGGGAGCTGTTTTTT. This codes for CASSFTSGGGGELFF. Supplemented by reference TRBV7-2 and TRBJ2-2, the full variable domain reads GAGVSQSPSNKVTEKGKDVELRCDPISGHTALYWYRQSLGQGLEFLIYFQGNSAPDKSGLPSDRFSAERTGGSVSTLTIQRTQQEDSAVYLCASSFTSGGGGELFFGEGSRLTVL.

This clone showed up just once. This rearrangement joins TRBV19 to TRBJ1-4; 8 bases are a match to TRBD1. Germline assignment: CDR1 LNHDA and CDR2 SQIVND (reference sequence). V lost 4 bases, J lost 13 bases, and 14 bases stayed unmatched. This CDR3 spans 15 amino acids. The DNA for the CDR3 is TGTGCCAGTAGTACAGAGGACAGGGCCCCTTATGTACTGTTTTTT. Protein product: CASSTEDRAPYVLFF.

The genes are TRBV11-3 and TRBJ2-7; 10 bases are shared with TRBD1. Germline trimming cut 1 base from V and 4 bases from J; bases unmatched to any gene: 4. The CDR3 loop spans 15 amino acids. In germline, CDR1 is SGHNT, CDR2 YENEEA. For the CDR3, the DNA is TGTGCCAGCAGCTTAGGGACGGGACAGGGGTACGAGCAGTACTTC. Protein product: CASSLGTGQGYEQYF. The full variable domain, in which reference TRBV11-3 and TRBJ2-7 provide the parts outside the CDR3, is EAGVVQSPRYKIIEKKQPVAFWCNPISGHNTLYWYLQNLGQGPELLIRYENEEAVDDSQLPKDRFSAERLKGVDSTLKIQPAELGDSAVYLCASSLGTGQGYEQYFGPGTRLTVT.

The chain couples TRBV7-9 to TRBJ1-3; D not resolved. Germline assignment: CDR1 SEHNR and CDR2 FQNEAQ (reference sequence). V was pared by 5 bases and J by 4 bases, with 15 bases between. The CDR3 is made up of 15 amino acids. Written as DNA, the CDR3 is TGTGCCAGCAGCCCCTCATCCGGGCAGGGAAACACCATATATTTT. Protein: CASSPSSGQGNTIYF. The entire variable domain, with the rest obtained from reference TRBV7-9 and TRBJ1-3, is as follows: DTGVSQNPRHKITKRGQNVTFRCDPISEHNRLYWYRQTLGQGPEFLTYFQNEAQLEKSRLLSDRFSAERPKGSFSTLEIQRTEQGDSAMYLCASSPSSGQGNTIYFGEGSWLTVV.

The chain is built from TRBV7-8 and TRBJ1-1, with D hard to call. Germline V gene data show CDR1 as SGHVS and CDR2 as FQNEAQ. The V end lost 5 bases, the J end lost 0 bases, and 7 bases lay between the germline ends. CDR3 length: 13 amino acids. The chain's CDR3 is CASSLQMNTEAFF. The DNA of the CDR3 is TGTGCCAGCAGCCTCCAGATGAACACTGAAGCTTTCTTT. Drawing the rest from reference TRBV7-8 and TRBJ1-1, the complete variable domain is GAGVSQSPRYKVAKRGQDVALRCDPISGHVSLFWYQQALGQGPEFLTYFQNEAQLDKSGLPSDRFFAERPEGSVSTLKIQRTQQEDSAVYLCASSLQMNTEAFFGQGTRLTVV.

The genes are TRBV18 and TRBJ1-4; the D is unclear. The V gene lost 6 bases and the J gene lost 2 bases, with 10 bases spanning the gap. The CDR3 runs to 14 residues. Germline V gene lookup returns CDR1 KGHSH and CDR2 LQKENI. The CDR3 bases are TGTGCCAGCTCTCCCGTTGGCACTAATGAAAAACTGTTTTTT. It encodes CASSPVGTNEKLFF.

CDR3 bases: TGTGCCAGCTCACCACCGGGCTATTCGAACACCGGGGAGCTGTTTTTT. It is translated as CASSPPGYSNTGELFF. This rearrangement joins TRBV18 to TRBJ2-2; D not certain. Trimming removed 0 bases at V and 0 bases at J, with 8 bases between. Germline assignment: CDR1 KGHSH and CDR2 LQKENI. CDR3 length: 16 amino acids.

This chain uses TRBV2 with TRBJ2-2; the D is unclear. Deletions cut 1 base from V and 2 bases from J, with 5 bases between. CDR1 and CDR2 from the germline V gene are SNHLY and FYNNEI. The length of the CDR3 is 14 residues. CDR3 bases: TGTGCCAGCAGTGAAGTGCAAAACACCGGGGAGCTGTTTTTT. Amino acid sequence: CASSEVQNTGELFF.

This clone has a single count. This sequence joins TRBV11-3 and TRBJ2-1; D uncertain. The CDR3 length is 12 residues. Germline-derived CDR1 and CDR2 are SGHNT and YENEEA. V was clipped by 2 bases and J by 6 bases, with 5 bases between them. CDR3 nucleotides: TGTGCCAGCAGCTTATTAGGCAATGAGCAGTTCTTC. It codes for CASSLLGNEQFF.

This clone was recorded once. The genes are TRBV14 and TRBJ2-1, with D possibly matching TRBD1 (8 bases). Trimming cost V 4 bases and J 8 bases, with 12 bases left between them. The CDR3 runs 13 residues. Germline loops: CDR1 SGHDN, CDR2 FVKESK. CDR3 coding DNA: TGTGCCAGCAGCCGACAGGGGAGGGATGAGCAGTTCTTC. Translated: CASSRQGRDEQFF.

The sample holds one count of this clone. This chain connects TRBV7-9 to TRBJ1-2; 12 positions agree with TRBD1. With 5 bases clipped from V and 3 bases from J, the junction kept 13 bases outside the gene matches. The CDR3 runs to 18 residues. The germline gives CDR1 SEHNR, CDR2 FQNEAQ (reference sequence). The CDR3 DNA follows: TGTGCCAGCAGCACGACAGCGAGGGACAGGGGGCCCGACTATGGCTACACCTTC. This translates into CASSTTARDRGPDYGYTF.

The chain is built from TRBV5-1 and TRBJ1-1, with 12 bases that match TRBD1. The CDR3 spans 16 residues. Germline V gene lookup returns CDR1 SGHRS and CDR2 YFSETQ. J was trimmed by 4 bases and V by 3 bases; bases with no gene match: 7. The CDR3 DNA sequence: TGCGCCAGCAGCTCGGGACAGGGGGCACTGGGCACTGAAGCTTTCTTT. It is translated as CASSSGQGALGTEAFF.

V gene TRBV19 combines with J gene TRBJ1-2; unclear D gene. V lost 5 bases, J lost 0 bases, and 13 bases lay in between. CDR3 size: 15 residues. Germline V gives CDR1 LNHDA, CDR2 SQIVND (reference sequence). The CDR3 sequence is CASSYGSGANYGYTF. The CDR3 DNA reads TGTGCCAGTAGTTACGGGTCGGGAGCTAACTATGGCTACACCTTC.

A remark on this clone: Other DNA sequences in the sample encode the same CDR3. The CDR3 sequence is CASSPGLNTEAFF. DNA for the CDR3: TGTGCCAGCAGCCCCGGGCTGAACACTGAAGCTTTCTTT. V and J are TRBV12-3 or TRBV12-4 and TRBJ1-1; no reliable D call. V lost 6 bases and J 0 bases, leaving 8 bases between the germline ends. The CDR3 length is 13 residues.

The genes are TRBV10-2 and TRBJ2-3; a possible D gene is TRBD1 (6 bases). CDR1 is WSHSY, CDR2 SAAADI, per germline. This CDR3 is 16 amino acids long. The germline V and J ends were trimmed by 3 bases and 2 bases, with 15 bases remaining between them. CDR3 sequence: CASSDPGQPPTDTQYF. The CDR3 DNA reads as TGCGCCAGCAGTGACCCCGGACAGCCCCCCACAGATACGCAGTATTTT.

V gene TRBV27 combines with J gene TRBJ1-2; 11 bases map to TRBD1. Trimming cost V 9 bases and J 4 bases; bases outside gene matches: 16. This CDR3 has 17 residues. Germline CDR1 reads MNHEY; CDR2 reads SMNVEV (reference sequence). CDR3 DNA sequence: TGTGCCAGTACCCCCCCCGGACAGGGGGCGAAGGTCTATGGCTACACCTTC. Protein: CASTPPGQGAKVYGYTF.

For the CDR3, the DNA is TGTGCCAGCTCACCACGGGGGCCCCAGCCCGATGAAGCTTTCTTT. Protein product: CASSPRGPQPDEAFF. V gene TRBV18 combines with J gene TRBJ1-1; perhaps TRBD1 as D (6 bases). CDR3 length: 15 amino acids. Germline V gives CDR1 KGHSH, CDR2 LQKENI. V gave up 1 base and J gave up 7 bases, with 16 bases separating them.